The T cell receptor beta chain under discussion was sequenced for a study of beta chain features in type 1 diabetes. The wider study: The patient and healthy donor groups were comparable for age, gender and cell yields. Study observations and caveats: Reduced insertions and increased deletions marked VDJ junctions in type 1 diabetes patients.

Trimming shortened V by 3 bases and J by 2 bases, and 16 bases separated the two germline ends. This CDR3 has 16 amino acids. Germline assignment: CDR1 LGHNA and CDR2 YNFKEQ. On this clone: Antigen unknown.

Sequencing targeted expressed TCRB transcripts, as all isolated RNA had been reverse transcribed. TCRdb's copy holds only in-frame clones and misses some; the assay was immunoSEQ multiplex PCR. The profile covers 900,000 or so clones, with under 20% appearing a single time and 0.02% to 0.025% taken by the ten largest. One heparinised draw of blood, averaging approximately 110 mL, came from each donor. Sorting with CD45RO/CCR7/CD25/CD127/CD95/CD27 yielded naive, central memory, regulatory and stem-like memory CD4+ cells. Material: naive CD4+ T cells from blood. The TCR originated in a woman aged 18-35 years in good health. The chain links TRBV4-2 to TRBJ2-5; D possibly matches TRBD1 or TRBD2 (5 bases each). The CDR3 loop is CASSQGTGTIQETQYF. The CDR3 nucleotides are TGTGCCAGCAGCCAGGGGACCGGGACCATTCAAGAGACCCAGTACTTC.